This T cell receptor beta chain was documented in a study of radiotherapy plus CTLA-4 blockade in lung cancer (dated by TCRdb to between 2017 and 2018). Some background on the complete study: Among enrolled patients, 15% to 20% had an objective response and approximately 30% reached disease control.

The library was generated by the immunoSEQ multiplex PCR assay. The immuneACCESS repertoire file appears here via TCRdb, limited to in-frame rearrangements. These files lack a portion of the clones; in checked studies, under half of the deficit traces to unresolved V genes, and the cause of the others is not known. In this sample the table shows roughly 130,000 clones, 80% to 90% of which occur a single time. Of the sample, approximately 7.2% is held by the ten largest clones. The research as a whole found: After treatment with radiotherapy and ipilimumab, TCR clones that originated in tumors expanded in peripheral blood. The strongest predictors of response, as reported, were early dynamic changes in blood T cell clones along with a rise in serum interferon-beta after radiation.

The study evaluated CTLA-4 blockade (ipilimumab) given together with focal radiation therapy in patients who had chemo-refractory metastatic non-small-cell lung cancer. Details on this clone: Its antigen remains unidentified. The sample holds no much larger clone one base away, and base qualities are not on file.

Trimming removed 1 base from V and 6 bases from J, leaving 3 bases between the germline ends. From the germline V gene, CDR1 is SGHNT and CDR2 is YENEEA. From its cysteine to its phenylalanine, the CDR3 spans 12 amino acids. The only DNA kept is the CDR3, 36 bases in frame from the first base. This clonotype was sampled from a human donor with non-small cell lung cancer that progressed on radiotherapy plus ipilimumab. The source was peripheral blood, collected from a patient treated with radiotherapy plus ipilimumab. The V and J genes are TRBV11-3 and TRBJ2-2, with the identity of the D gene unclear. The bases are TGTGCCAGCAGCTTAGTCCCCGGGGAGCTGTTTTTT. Its translation reads: CASSLVPGELFF.